These T cell receptor beta chains were read from a single sample in a study of monozygotic twins with inflammatory bowel disease. Following a re-call of the 5' RACE reads, TCRdb has one entry per CDR3 protein and lacks DNA. The specimen's table records about 300,000 distinct CDR3 sequences. The sample was blood. The receptor source for this set is a human donor with ulcerative colitis or Crohn's disease, or a healthy co-twin of an affected twin (not recorded which). Both conserved end residues are part of each CDR3.

TRBJ2-3 | TRBV24-1 | CATSDYMEFTDTQYF
TRBJ1-4 | TRBV12-3/TRBV12-4 | CASSFGDATNEKLFF
TRBJ1-2 | TRBV6-6 | CASTATNYGYTF
TRBJ2-7 | TRBV29-1 | CSVGTSGTPREQYF
TRBJ2-6 | TRBV12-3/TRBV12-4 | CASSFGPTTASGANVLTF
TRBJ2-1 | TRBV9 | CASSPRPLAVSYNEQFF
TRBJ1-6 | TRBV7-2 | CASSSQFFYNSPLHF
TRBJ2-7 | TRBV12-3/TRBV12-4 | CASGPGVYEQYF
TRBJ2-1 | TRBV6-4 | CASSDVGGYNEQFF
TRBJ2-1 | TRBV5-1 | CASSLVGEFPQGNEQFF
TRBJ1-5 | TRBV7-8 | CASSWDRGNQPQHF
TRBJ1-5 | TRBV7-9 | CASSPPGRSNQPQHF
TRBJ2-1 | TRBV6-6 | CASSSTGTNNEQFF
TRBJ2-2 | TRBV6-2/TRBV6-3 | CASRMPLLVGELFF
TRBJ2-7 | TRBV7-9 | CASSFQESYEQYF
TRBJ1-2 | TRBV12-3/TRBV12-4 | CASSQQGHYGYTF
TRBJ2-7 | TRBV19 | CASSILGTSGYEQYF